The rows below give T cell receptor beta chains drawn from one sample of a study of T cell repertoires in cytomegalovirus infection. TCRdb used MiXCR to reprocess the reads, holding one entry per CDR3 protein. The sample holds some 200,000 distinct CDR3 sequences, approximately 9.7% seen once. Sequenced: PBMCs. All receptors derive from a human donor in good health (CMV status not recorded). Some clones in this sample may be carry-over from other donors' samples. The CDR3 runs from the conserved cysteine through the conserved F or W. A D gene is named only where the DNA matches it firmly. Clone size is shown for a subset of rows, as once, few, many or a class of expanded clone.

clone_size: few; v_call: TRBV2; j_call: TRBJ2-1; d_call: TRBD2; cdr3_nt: TGTGCCAGCAGTGGGGTGGCGGGAGAGTCAAATGAGCAGTTCTTC; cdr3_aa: CASSGVAGESNEQFF
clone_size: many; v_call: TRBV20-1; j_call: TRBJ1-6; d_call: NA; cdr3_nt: TGCAGTGCTAGAGATCAGGCTGAGATAAATAATTCACCCCTCCACTTT; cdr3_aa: CSARDQAEINNSPLHF
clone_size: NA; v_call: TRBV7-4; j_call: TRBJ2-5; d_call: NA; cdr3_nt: TGTGCCAGTGACCCGACCCCGGGGGCCGAGACCCAGTACTTC; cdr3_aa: CASDPTPGAETQYF
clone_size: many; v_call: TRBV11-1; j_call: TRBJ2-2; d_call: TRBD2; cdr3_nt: TGTGCCAGCAGCTTATCTTTCATAGCGGGGCGAGTCACCGGGGAGCTGTTTTTT; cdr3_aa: CASSLSFIAGRVTGELFF
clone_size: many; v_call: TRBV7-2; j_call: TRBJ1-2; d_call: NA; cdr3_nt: TGTGCCAGCAGCTTAGCGCCTGAGAATGGCTACACCTTC; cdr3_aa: CASSLAPENGYTF
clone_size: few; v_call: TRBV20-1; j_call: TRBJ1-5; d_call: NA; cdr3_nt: TGCAGTGCTACCCAACAAAGCAATCAGCCCCAGCATTTT; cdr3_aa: CSATQQSNQPQHF
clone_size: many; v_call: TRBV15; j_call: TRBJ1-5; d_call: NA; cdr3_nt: TGTGCCACCGCTCAGGGGAGCAATCAGCCCCAGCATTTT; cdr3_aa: CATAQGSNQPQHF
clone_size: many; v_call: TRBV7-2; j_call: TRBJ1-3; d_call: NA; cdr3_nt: TGTGCCAGCAGCTTTGGACAGCCCATATATTTT; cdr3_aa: CASSFGQPIYF
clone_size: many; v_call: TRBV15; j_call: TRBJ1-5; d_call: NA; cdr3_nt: TGTGCCACCAGCATAGGACAGTATAGCAATCAGCCCCAGCATTTT; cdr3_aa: CATSIGQYSNQPQHF
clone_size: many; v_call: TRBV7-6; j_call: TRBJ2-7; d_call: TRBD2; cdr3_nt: TGTGCCAGCAGCCTGACTAGCGGGAGTGTCTACGAGCAGTACTTC; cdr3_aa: CASSLTSGSVYEQYF
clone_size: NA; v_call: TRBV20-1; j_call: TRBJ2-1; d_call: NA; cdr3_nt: TGCAGTGCTAGAGATCTCGGGGGAGATATATCGGGTGAGCAGTTCTTC; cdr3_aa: CSARDLGGDISGEQFF
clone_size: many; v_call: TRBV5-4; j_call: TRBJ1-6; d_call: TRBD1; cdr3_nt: TGTGCCAGCAGCTTGGAGCCCGGACAGGGAAGATCACCCCTCCACTTT; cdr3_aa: CASSLEPGQGRSPLHF
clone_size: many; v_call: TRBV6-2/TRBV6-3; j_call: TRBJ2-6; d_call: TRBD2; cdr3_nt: TGTGCCAGCCATCCTAGCGGGGGGGCCAACGTCCTGACTTTC; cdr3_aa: CASHPSGGANVLTF
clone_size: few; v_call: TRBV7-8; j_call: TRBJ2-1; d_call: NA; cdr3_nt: TGTGCCAGCAGCCTATTACTACAGGGCTATGAGCAGTTCTTC; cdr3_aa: CASSLLLQGYEQFF
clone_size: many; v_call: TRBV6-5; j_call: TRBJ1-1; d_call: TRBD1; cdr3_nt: TGTGCCAGCAGTAAACAGGGGGCTTGGACTGAAGCTTTCTTT; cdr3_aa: CASSKQGAWTEAFF
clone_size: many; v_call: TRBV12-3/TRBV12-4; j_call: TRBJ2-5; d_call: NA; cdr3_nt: TGTGCCAGCAGTTTAGTGACAGGTCATCAAGAGACCCAGTACTTC; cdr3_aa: CASSLVTGHQETQYF
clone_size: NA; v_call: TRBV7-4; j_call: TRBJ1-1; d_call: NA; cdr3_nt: TGTGCCGTTCAGAAAATGAACACTGAAGCTTTCTTT; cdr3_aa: CAVQKMNTEAFF
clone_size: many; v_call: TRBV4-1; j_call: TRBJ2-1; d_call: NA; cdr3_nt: TGCGCCAGTTCTAGCGTTGACCTAATTACGTACAATGAGCAGTTCTTC; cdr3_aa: CASSSVDLITYNEQFF
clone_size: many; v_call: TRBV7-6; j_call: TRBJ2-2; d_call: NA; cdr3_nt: TGTGCCAGCAGCTTGGCCCCTAGCTGGACCGGGGAGCTGTTTTTT; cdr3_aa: CASSLAPSWTGELFF
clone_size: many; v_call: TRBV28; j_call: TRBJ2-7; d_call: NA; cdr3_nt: TGTGCCAGCAGTTTCGTAACCTACGAGCAGTACTTC; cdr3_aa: CASSFVTYEQYF
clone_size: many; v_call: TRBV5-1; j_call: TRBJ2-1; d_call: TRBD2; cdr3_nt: TGCGCCAGCAGCTGGACTAGCGGGGAGGATGAGCAGTTCTTC; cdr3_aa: CASSWTSGEDEQFF
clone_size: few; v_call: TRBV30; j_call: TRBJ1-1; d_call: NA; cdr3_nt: TGTGCCTGGAGTGTGACAAGGACGGGAGAATCCACTGAAGCTTTCTTT; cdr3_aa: CAWSVTRTGESTEAFF
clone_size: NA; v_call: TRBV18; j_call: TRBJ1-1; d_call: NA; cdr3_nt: TGTGCCAGCTCACCCTCGTTTGGGGACACTGAAGCTTTCTTT; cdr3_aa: CASSPSFGDTEAFF
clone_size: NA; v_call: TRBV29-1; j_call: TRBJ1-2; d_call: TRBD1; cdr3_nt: TGCAGCGTTGAAGATCCGGGACAGGGGAACTATGGCTACACCTTC; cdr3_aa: CSVEDPGQGNYGYTF
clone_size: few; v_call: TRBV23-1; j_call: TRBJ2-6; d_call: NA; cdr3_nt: TGCGCCAGCAGTCAATCTCCGGGATTGGGGCTCTCTGGGGCCAACGTCCTGACTTTC; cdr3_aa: CASSQSPGLGLSGANVLTF
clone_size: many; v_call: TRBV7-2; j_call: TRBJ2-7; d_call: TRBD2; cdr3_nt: TGTGCCAGCAGCTTAGGGCTAGCGGGGGACCACGAGCAGTACTTC; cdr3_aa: CASSLGLAGDHEQYF
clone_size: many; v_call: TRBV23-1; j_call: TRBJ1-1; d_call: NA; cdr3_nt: TGCGCCAGCAGTCAAGATGGTACAAACTTGAACACTGAAGCTTTCTTT; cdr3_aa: CASSQDGTNLNTEAFF
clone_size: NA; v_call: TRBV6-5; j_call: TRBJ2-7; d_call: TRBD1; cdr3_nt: TGTGCCAGCAGTAGAGGGGGACAGGATTCCTACGAGCAGTACTTC; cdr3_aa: CASSRGGQDSYEQYF